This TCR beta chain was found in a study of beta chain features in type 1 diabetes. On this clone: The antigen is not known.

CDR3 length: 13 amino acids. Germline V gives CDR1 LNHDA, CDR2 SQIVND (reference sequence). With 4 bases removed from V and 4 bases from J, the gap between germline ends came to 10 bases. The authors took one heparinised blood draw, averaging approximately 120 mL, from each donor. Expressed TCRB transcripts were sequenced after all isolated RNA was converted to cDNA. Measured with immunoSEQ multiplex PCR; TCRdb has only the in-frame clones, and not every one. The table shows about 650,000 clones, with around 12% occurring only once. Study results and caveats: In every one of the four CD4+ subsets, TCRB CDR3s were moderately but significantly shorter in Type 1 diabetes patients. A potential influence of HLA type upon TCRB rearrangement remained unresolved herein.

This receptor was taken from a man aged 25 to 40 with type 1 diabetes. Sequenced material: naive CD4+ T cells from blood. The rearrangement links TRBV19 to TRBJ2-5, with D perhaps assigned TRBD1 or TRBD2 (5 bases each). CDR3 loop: CASSTGRGETQYF. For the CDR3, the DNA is TGTGCCAGTAGTACGGGACGGGGAGAGACCCAGTACTTC.